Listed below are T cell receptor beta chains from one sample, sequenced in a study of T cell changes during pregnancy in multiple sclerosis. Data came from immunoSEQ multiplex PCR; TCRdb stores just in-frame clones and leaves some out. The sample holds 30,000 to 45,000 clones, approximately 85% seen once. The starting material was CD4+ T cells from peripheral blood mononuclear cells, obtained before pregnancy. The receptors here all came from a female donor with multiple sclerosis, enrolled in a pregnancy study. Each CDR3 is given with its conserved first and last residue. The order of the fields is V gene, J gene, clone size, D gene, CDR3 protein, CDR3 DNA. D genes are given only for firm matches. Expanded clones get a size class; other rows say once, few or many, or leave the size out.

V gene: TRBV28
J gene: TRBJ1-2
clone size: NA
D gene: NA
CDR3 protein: CASSFSNYGYTF
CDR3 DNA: TGTGCCAGCAGTTTCAGTAACTATGGCTACACCTTC

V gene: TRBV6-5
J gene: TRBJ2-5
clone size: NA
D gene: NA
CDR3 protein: CASSLGRSPYQETQYF
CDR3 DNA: TGTGCCAGCAGTTTGGGCAGAAGCCCGTACCAAGAGACCCAGTACTTC

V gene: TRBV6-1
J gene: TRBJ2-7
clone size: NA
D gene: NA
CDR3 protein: CASRTTSSGEQYF
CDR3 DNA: TGTGCCAGCAGAACCACTAGTTCGGGGGAGCAGTACTTC

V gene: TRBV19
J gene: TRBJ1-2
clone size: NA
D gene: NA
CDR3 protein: CASTSGKDSGYTF
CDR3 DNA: TGTGCCAGTACCTCAGGGAAAGACAGCGGCTACACCTTC

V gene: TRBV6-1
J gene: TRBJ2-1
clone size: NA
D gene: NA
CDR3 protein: CASRLGESSYNEQFF
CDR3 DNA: TGTGCCAGCCGTTTGGGCGAAAGCTCCTACAATGAGCAGTTCTTC

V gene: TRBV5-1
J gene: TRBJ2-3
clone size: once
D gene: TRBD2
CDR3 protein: CASGLSGESTDTQYF
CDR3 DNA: TGCGCCAGCGGCCTTAGCGGGGAGAGCACAGATACGCAGTATTTT

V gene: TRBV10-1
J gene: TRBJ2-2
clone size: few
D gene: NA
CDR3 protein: CASSPRRGTGELFF
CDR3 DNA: TGCGCCAGCAGTCCTCGACGGGGAACCGGGGAGCTGTTTTTT

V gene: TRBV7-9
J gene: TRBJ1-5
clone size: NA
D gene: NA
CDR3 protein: CASSFDSNQPQHF
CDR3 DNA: TGTGCCAGCAGCTTCGACAGTAATCAGCCCCAGCATTTT

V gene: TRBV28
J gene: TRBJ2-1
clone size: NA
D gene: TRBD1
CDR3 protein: CASNGVPHRGDEQFF
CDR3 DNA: TGTGCCAGCAATGGGGTCCCCCACAGGGGCGATGAGCAGTTCTTC

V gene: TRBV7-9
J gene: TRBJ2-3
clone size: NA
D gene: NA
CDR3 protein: CASSPSTDTQYF
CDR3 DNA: TGTGCCAGCAGCCCGAGCACAGATACGCAGTATTTT

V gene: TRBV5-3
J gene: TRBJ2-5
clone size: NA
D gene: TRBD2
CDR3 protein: CARSSPGLADTRETQYF
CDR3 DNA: TGTGCCAGAAGCTCACCGGGACTAGCGGATACTAGAGAGACCCAGTACTTC

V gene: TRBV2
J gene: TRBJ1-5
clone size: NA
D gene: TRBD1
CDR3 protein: CASSYRGSNQPQHF
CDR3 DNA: TGTGCCAGCAGTTACAGGGGCAGCAATCAGCCCCAGCATTTT

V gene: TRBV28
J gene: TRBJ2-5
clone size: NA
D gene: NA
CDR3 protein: CASSQRGTAGETQYF
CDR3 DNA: TGTGCCAGCAGCCAACGCGGGACAGCGGGAGAGACCCAGTACTTC

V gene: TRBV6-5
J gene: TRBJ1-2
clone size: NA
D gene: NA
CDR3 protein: CASSLTENYGYTF
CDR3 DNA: TGTGCCAGCAGTCTCACAGAAAACTATGGCTACACCTTC

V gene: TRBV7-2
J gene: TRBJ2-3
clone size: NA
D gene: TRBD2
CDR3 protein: CASSPGSWGRAIDTQYF
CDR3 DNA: TGTGCCAGCAGCCCCGGCTCTTGGGGGAGGGCGATAGATACGCAGTATTTT

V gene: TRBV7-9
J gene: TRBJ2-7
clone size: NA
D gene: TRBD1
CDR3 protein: CASSLIGHGQGEGEQYF
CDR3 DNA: TGTGCCAGCAGCTTAATCGGGCATGGACAGGGGGAGGGCGAGCAGTACTTC

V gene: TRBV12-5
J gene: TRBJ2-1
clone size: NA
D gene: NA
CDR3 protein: CASGLGGVVNEQFF
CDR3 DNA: TGTGCTAGTGGTTTGGGGGGGGTGGTCAATGAGCAGTTCTTC

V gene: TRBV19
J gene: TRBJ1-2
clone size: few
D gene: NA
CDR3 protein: CASSPPAGWGYTF
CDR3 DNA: TGTGCCAGTAGTCCCCCGGCAGGCTGGGGCTACACCTTC

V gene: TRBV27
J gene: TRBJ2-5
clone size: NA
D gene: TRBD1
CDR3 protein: CASSSYRGLKTETQYF
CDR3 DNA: TGTGCCAGCAGTTCCTACAGGGGGCTTAAAACAGAGACCCAGTACTTC

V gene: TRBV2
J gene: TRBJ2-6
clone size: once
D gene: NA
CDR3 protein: CASRAGHSGANVLTF
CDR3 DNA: TGTGCCAGCAGGGCAGGGCACTCTGGGGCCAACGTCCTGACTTTC

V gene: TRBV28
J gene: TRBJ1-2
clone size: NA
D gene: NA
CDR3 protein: CASSLGLLTAGYTF
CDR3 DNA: TGTGCCAGCAGTTTAGGACTCCTCACTGCTGGCTACACCTTC

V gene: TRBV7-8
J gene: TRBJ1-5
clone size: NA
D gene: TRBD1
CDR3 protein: CASSLRTGGNQPQHF
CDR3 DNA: TGTGCCAGCAGCCTAAGGACAGGGGGAAATCAGCCCCAGCATTTT

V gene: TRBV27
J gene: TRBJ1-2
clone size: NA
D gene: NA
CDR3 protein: CASSFSDRPNYGYTF
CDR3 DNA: TGTGCCAGCAGTTTTTCGGACAGACCTAACTATGGCTACACCTTC

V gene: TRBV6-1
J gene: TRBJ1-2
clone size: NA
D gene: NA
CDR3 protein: CVSMRAQANYGYTF
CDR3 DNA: TGTGTCAGCATGCGTGCGCAAGCTAACTATGGCTACACCTTC

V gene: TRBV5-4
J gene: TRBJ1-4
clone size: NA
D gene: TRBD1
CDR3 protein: CASSDSTGGIEKLFF
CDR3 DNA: TGTGCCAGCAGCGATTCGACAGGGGGCATTGAAAAACTGTTTTTT

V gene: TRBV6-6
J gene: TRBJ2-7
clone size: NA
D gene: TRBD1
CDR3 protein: CASSPRQGTSPYEQYF
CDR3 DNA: TGTGCCAGCAGTCCAAGACAGGGTACCTCCCCCTACGAGCAGTACTTC

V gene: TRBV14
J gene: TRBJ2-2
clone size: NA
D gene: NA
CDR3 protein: CASSQDLPGAGELFF
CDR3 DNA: TGTGCCAGCAGCCAAGACCTACCGGGAGCCGGGGAGCTGTTTTTT

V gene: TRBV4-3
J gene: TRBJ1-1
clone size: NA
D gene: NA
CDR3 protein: CASSQVGLRDTEAFF
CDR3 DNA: TGCGCCAGCAGCCAAGTGGGGTTGAGGGACACTGAAGCTTTCTTT

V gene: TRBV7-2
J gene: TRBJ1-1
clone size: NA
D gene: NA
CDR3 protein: CASSLVLDTEAFF
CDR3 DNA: TGTGCCAGCAGCTTAGTTCTTGACACTGAAGCTTTCTTT

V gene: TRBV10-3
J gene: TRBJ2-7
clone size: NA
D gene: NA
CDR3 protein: CAITADRTYEQYF
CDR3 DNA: TGTGCCATCACCGCGGACAGAACCTACGAGCAGTACTTC

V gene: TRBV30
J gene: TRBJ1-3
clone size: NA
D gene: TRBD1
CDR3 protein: CAWSRDRGLRNTIYF
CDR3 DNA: TGTGCCTGGAGTCGAGACAGGGGGCTTAGAAACACCATATATTTT

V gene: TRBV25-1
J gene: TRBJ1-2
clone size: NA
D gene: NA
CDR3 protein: CASSESPGTLLDLYGYTF
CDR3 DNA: TGTGCCAGCAGTGAATCACCTGGGACACTTCTTGACCTCTATGGCTACACCTTC

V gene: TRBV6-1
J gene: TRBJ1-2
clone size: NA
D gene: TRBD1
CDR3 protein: CASSFGTGDPYGYTF
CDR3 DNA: TGTGCCAGCAGTTTCGGGACAGGGGACCCCTATGGCTACACCTTC

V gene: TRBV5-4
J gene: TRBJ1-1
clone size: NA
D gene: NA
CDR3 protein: CASSQKLEVMNTEAFF
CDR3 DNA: TGTGCCAGCAGCCAGAAGTTGGAGGTCATGAACACTGAAGCTTTCTTT

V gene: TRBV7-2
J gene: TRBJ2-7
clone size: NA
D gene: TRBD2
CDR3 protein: CASSLGLAGTYEQYF
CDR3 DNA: TGTGCCAGCAGCTTAGGACTAGCGGGAACCTACGAGCAGTACTTC

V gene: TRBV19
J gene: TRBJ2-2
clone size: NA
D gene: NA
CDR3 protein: CASSISGGNTGELFF
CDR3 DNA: TGTGCCAGTAGTATCAGCGGAGGGAACACCGGGGAGCTGTTTTTT

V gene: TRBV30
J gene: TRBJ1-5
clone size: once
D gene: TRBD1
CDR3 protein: CAWSGGQGGQPQHF
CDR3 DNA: TGTGCCTGGAGTGGCGGACAGGGGGGTCAGCCCCAGCATTTT

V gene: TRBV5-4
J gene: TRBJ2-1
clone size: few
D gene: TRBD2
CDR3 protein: CASRGTSGRGAYNEQFF
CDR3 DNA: TGTGCCAGCCGCGGGACTAGCGGGAGGGGGGCCTACAATGAGCAGTTCTTC

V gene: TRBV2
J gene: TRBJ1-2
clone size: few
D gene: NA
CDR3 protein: CASSEGRGANYGYTF
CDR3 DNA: TGTGCCAGCAGTGAAGGCAGGGGCGCGAACTATGGCTACACCTTC

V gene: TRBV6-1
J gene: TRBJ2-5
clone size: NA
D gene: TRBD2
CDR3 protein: CASTWGSGGGETQYF
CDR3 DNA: TGTGCCAGCACCTGGGGAAGCGGGGGTGGAGAGACCCAGTACTTC

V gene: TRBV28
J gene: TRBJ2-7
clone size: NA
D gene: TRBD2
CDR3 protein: CASGLAGGYEQYF
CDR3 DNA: TGTGCCAGCGGACTAGCGGGAGGGTACGAGCAGTACTTC

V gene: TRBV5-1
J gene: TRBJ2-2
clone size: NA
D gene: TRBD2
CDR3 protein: CASRHHLGLAGVKTGELFF
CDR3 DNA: TGCGCCAGCCGCCATCACCTCGGACTAGCGGGAGTAAAAACCGGGGAGCTGTTTTTT

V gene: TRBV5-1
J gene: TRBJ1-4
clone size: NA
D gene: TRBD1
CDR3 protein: CASSMGQINEKLFF
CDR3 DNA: TGCGCCAGCAGCATGGGACAGATTAATGAAAAACTGTTTTTT

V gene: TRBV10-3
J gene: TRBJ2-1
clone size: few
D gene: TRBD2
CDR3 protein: CAISVASPAGSGYNEQFF
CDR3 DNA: TGTGCCATCAGTGTGGCATCTCCAGCGGGAAGTGGCTACAATGAGCAGTTCTTC

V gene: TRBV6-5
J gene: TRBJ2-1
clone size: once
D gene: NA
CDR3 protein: CASSYSSQGSYNEQFF
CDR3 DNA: TGTGCCAGCAGTTACTCGAGCCAGGGCTCCTACAATGAGCAGTTCTTC

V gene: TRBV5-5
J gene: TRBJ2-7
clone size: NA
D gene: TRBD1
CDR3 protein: CASSPGQGKQYF
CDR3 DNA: TGTGCCAGCAGCCCAGGACAGGGGAAGCAGTACTTC

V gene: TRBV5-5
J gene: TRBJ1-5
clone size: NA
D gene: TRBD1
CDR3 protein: CASSLGGQGNQPQHF
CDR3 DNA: TGTGCCAGCAGCTTGGGAGGACAGGGGAATCAGCCCCAGCATTTT

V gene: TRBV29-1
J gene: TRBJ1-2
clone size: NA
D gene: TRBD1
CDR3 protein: CSVEGAWTGYGYTF
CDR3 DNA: TGCAGCGTTGAAGGTGCATGGACAGGGTATGGCTACACCTTC

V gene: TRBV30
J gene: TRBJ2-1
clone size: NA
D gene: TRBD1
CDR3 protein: CAYLAGTGLLYNEQFF
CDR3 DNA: TGTGCCTATCTAGCCGGGACAGGGCTTTTATACAATGAGCAGTTCTTC

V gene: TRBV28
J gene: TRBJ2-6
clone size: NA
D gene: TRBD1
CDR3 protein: CASSPNPGTGGPGANVLTF
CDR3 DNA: TGTGCCAGCAGTCCTAATCCCGGGACAGGGGGCCCTGGGGCCAACGTCCTGACTTTC